The 32 T cell receptor beta chains presented below share a single source sample, sequenced in a study of shared clonotypes between healthy human individuals. Selected positively for CCR7 and CD45RO-negative, naive CD8 cells excluded terminally differentiated effector memory CD45RA+ cells. Assay used: immunoSEQ multiplex PCR; TCRdb lists only in-frame clones, some missing. In the table there are 2 million to 2.5 million clones, roughly 91% of which are singletons. The sequenced material came from naive CD8+ T cells from PBMCs. These receptors were collected from a man aged 18 to 35 in good health. Some clones in this sample may be carry-over from other donors' samples.

The gene calls are TRBV27 and TRBJ1-2, with 7 bases fitting TRBD1. Germline CDR1 reads MNHEY; CDR2 reads SMNVEV (reference sequence). The V segment lost 3 bases and the J segment 6 bases; nucleotides outside the gene matches: 10. The CDR3 has 15 residues. The CDR3 reads CASSLLGTEGDGYTF. CDR3 bases: TGTGCCAGCAGTTTGCTTGGGACAGAAGGAGATGGCTACACCTTC.

V usage is TRBV27 and J usage is TRBJ1-1; a weak D match, TRBD1 (5 bases). V gave up 8 bases and J gave up 6 bases, with 13 bases separating them. Germline lookup yields CDR1 MNHEY and CDR2 SMNVEV (reference sequence). The CDR3 covers 12 residues. CDR3 DNA: TGTGCCAGCTGGAAGGGGATCTCTGAAGCTTTCTTT. Its protein is CASWKGISEAFF.

The chain carries TRBV5-5 and TRBJ1-2; 7 nucleotides match TRBD1. The CDR3 has 17 residues. V dropped 4 bases and J dropped 3; count of bases not matched to a gene: 15. Germline values: CDR1 SGHKS, CDR2 YYEKEE (reference sequence). The CDR3 region has the DNA TGTGCCAGCAGCCTCGGTAGAGGGACAGAAAACCACTATGGCTACACCTTC. It translates to CASSLGRGTENHYGYTF.

The chain recombines TRBV7-9 with TRBJ2-7, with D possibly TRBD2 on 6 matching bases. The germline V gene encodes CDR1 SEHNR and CDR2 FQNEAQ (reference sequence). This CDR3 comprises 13 residues. The V gene lost 3 bases and the J gene lost 7 bases, with 13 bases spanning the gap. As DNA, the CDR3 is TGTGCCAGCAGCTTCCCGGGAGTATCGGAGCAGTACTTC. Its protein product is CASSFPGVSEQYF.

This sequence joins TRBV5-1 and TRBJ2-3; the D is unclear. Germline loops: CDR1 SGHRS, CDR2 YFSETQ. Trimming left V 0 bases short and J 2 bases short, with 13 bases between. The CDR3 is 16 residues long. CDR3 amino acids: CASSLGLGETTDTQYF. The CDR3 region has the DNA TGCGCCAGCAGCTTGGGCCTTGGCGAGACCACAGATACGCAGTATTTT. Looking up the rest from reference TRBV5-1 and TRBJ2-3 gives the full variable domain: KAGVTQTPRYLIKTRGQQVTLSCSPISGHRSVSWYQQTPGQGLQFLFEYFSETQRNKGNFPGRFSGRQFSNSRSEMNVSTLELGDSALYLCASSLGLGETTDTQYFGPGTRLTVL.

The chain employs TRBV5-1 and TRBJ2-2, with 9 nucleotides matching TRBD2. Trimming cost V 2 bases and J 7 bases; bases outside gene matches: 12. Germline assignment: CDR1 SGHRS and CDR2 YFSETQ. The CDR3 is 17 amino acids. For the CDR3, the DNA is TGCGCCAGCAGCTTCCCGGAGGTAGCGGGAGTGCACGGGGAGCTGTTTTTT. This codes for CASSFPEVAGVHGELFF.

The chain links TRBV7-3 to TRBJ2-5; tentatively, D is TRBD2 (7 bases). Deletions cut 5 bases from V and 2 bases from J, with 15 bases between. The CDR3 spans 15 residues. In germline, CDR1 is SGHTA, CDR2 FQGTGA. The CDR3 spells CASSPGGGPQETQYF. For the CDR3, the DNA is TGTGCCAGCAGCCCAGGCGGGGGCCCGCAAGAGACCCAGTACTTC.

The CDR3 DNA follows: TGTGCCAGCAGCTTAGTATCGTCTACCCATACGCAGTATTTT. Protein: CASSLVSSTHTQYF. The chain recombines TRBV7-9 with TRBJ2-3; D gene ambiguous. The CDR3 is 14 amino acids. From germline, CDR1 is SEHNR and CDR2 FQNEAQ (reference sequence). V was shortened by 1 base and J by 7 bases, with 12 bases between the two germline ends.

The gene calls are TRBV4-1 and TRBJ2-1; D is undetermined. This CDR3 has 13 amino acids. CDR1 and CDR2 from the germline V gene are MGHRA and YSYEKL. Between the trimmed V and J ends, which lost 2 bases and 6 bases, there was a span of 8 bases. The CDR3 coding sequence is TGCGCCAGCAGCCAACCCTCGAGCAATGAGCAGTTCTTC. The encoded protein is CASSQPSSNEQFF.

The chain joins TRBV7-6 to TRBJ2-5, with D possibly matching TRBD2 (6 bases). Trimming cost V 2 bases and J 2 bases, with 18 bases left between them. Germline V CDR1 and CDR2: SGHVS, FNYEAQ. The CDR3 extends over 17 amino acids. The CDR3 sequence is CASSLLYLGGTQETQYF. As DNA, the CDR3 is TGTGCCAGCAGCTTACTATACCTCGGGGGAACACAAGAGACCCAGTACTTC.

The chain is built from TRBV7-9 and TRBJ2-7; TRBD2 agrees at 12 bases. Losses at the gene ends were 3 bases for V and 5 bases for J; bases not matched to a gene: 14. The CDR3 has 18 amino acids. Germline CDR1 is SEHNR and CDR2 is FQNEAQ (reference sequence). CDR3 nucleotides: TGTGCCAGCAGCTTCTCAACCAGCACTAGCGGGAGGAGCCACGAGCAGTACTTC. It yields the protein CASSFSTSTSGRSHEQYF. Variable domain in full (rest from reference TRBV7-9 and TRBJ2-7): DTGVSQNPRHKITKRGQNVTFRCDPISEHNRLYWYRQTLGQGPEFLTYFQNEAQLEKSRLLSDRFSAERPKGSFSTLEIQRTEQGDSAMYLCASSFSTSTSGRSHEQYFGPGTRLTVT.

The table lists this clone with a count of one. This chain joins TRBV7-3 and TRBJ2-7, with 8 bases aligning to TRBD2. The V segment lost 5 bases and the J segment 5 bases; nucleotides outside the gene matches: 8. The CDR3 spans 14 residues. In germline, CDR1 is SGHTA, CDR2 FQGTGA. The CDR3 loop reads CASSPGGRSDEQYF. The CDR3 DNA is TGTGCCAGCAGCCCGGGAGGGAGGTCGGACGAGCAGTACTTC.

The chain uses TRBV5-6 and TRBJ1-2; a weak D match, TRBD1 (6 bases). V was cut by 0 bases and J by 5 bases, with 14 bases left in between. Germline CDR1 and CDR2: SGHDT and YYEEEE. The CDR3 length is 15 residues. The CDR3 DNA is TGTGCCAGCAGCTTGGGCACAGAGGGGGGGTATGGCTACACCTTC. The encoded protein is CASSLGTEGGYGYTF.

The chain links TRBV4-3 to TRBJ1-3, with D unclear. The CDR3 extends over 16 amino acids. In germline, CDR1 is LGHNA, CDR2 YSLEER. The V gene lost 1 base and the J gene lost 14 bases, with 24 bases spanning the gap. This CDR3 reads CASSQAVSGRAPKLYF. CDR3 DNA sequence: TGCGCCAGCAGCCAAGCGGTCTCCGGGCGTGCCCCTAAGTTATATTTT.

In its sample, this clone was seen a few times. The chain carries TRBV27 and TRBJ1-5; TRBD1 aligns across 9 bases. This CDR3 is 14 amino acids long. V lost 5 bases to trimming and J lost 9 bases; unmatched junction nucleotides: 8. Germline V gene sequence: CDR1 MNHEY, CDR2 SMNVEV (reference sequence). The CDR3 spells CASSEMGQGRPQHF. The CDR3 bases are TGTGCCAGCAGTGAAATGGGACAGGGAAGGCCCCAGCATTTT.

The V and J genes are TRBV13 and TRBJ1-1; possible D gene TRBD1, 5 bases. Looked up from germline, CDR1 is PRHDT and CDR2 is FYEKMQ (reference sequence). V was pared by 5 bases and J by 10 bases, with 20 bases between. This CDR3 region has 14 residues. As DNA, the CDR3 is TGTGCCAGCAGCGCGGGACGGGGATCCTGGGGAGCTTTCTTT. Protein sequence: CASSAGRGSWGAFF.

This chain uses TRBV28 with TRBJ2-6; the D gene is possibly TRBD2 (5 bases). Germline V gene lookup returns CDR1 MDHEN and CDR2 SYDVKM. Trimming took off 6 bases at V and 3 bases at J, with 21 bases between the two ends. This CDR3 contains 18 residues. The CDR3 is CASRRVLQESFGANVLTF. The CDR3 nucleotides are TGTGCCAGCAGGCGGGTCCTGCAGGAGTCCTTTGGGGCCAACGTCCTGACTTTC. Using reference TRBV28 and TRBJ2-6 for the parts outside the CDR3, the full variable domain is DVKVTQSSRYLVKRTGEKVFLECVQDMDHENMFWYRQDPGLGLRLIYFSYDVKMKEKGDIPEGYSVSREKKERFSLILESASTNQTSMYLCASRRVLQESFGANVLTFGAGSRLTVL.

The CDR3 coding sequence is TGTGCCAGCAGTTTATTACAGGATAGCAATCAGCCCCAGCATTTT. It yields the protein CASSLLQDSNQPQHF. This chain uses TRBV27 with TRBJ1-5, with D possibly being TRBD1 (5 bases). This CDR3 spans 15 amino acids. With 1 base removed from V and 0 bases from J, the gap between germline ends came to 7 bases. CDR1 is MNHEY, CDR2 SMNVEV, per germline (reference sequence).

The chain has TRBV15 and TRBJ2-7, with a weak D call TRBD1 (5 bases). Germline CDR1 LNHNV, CDR2 YYDKDF (reference sequence). The CDR3 covers 13 residues. V lost 5 bases and J lost 1, with 9 bases in between. CDR3 in DNA: TGTGCCACCAGCGGGGCCCCTTCCTACGAGCAGTACTTC. Translation gives CATSGAPSYEQYF. Complete variable domain (other parts from reference TRBV15 and TRBJ2-7): DAMVIQNPRYQVTQFGKPVTLSCSQTLNHNVMYWYQQKSSQAPKLLFHYYDKDFNNEADTPDNFQSRRPNTSFCFLDIRSPGLGDTAMYLCATSGAPSYEQYFGPGTRLTVT.

This chain uses TRBV19 with TRBJ2-5; the match to TRBD1 covers 9 bases. This CDR3 has 14 amino acids. J lost 2 bases, V lost 6 bases, and 4 bases had no gene match. Germline V gene data show CDR1 as LNHDA and CDR2 as SQIVND (reference sequence). CDR3 in DNA: TGTGCCAGTAGGGACAGGGGACTTCAAGAGACCCAGTACTTC. Its translation is CASRDRGLQETQYF.

V gene TRBV4-1 combines with J gene TRBJ2-1; D remains unclear. V was trimmed by 0 bases and J by 9 bases, leaving 12 bases between them. The CDR3 is 14 residues long. CDR1 and CDR2 from the germline V gene are MGHRA and YSYEKL. The CDR3 sequence: CASSQESSRAEQFF. CDR3 DNA sequence: TGCGCCAGCAGCCAAGAAAGTTCTAGAGCTGAGCAGTTCTTC.

The V gene is TRBV18, the J gene TRBJ2-1; 9 bases map to TRBD2. This CDR3 is 18 amino acids long. Germline V gene sequence: CDR1 KGHSH, CDR2 LQKENI. V shed 1 base, J shed 5 bases, and the junction held 12 bases outside the gene matches. CDR3 nucleotide sequence: TGTGCCAGCTCACCACAGTCCGTCGGGCGGGAGGGGGACAATGAGCAGTTCTTC. It translates to CASSPQSVGREGDNEQFF.

This clone was recorded only once. This sequence joins TRBV7-7 and TRBJ2-7, with 7 positions matching TRBD1. Germline CDR1 is SSHAT and CDR2 is FNYEAQ (reference sequence). The V gene end was trimmed by 5 bases and the J gene end by 10 bases; junction bases not matched to a gene: 8. This CDR3 region has 12 residues. CDR3 sequence (DNA): TGTGCCAGCAGCCGAAAGGGGGCAGGCCAGTACTTC. It is translated as CASSRKGAGQYF. The full variable domain, its missing parts supplied by reference TRBV7-7 and TRBJ2-7, is GAGVSQSPRYKVTKRGQDVTLRCDPISSHATLYWYQQALGQGPEFLTYFNYEAQPDKSGLPSDRFSAERPEGSISTLTIQRTEQRDSAMYRCASSRKGAGQYFGPGTRLTVT.

The V call is TRBV9, the J call TRBJ1-4; 7 nucleotides match TRBD1. Germline V gives CDR1 SGDLS, CDR2 YYNGEE. V trimming: 4 bases; J trimming: 4 bases; junction bases outside the gene matches: 4. This CDR3 has 14 amino acids. CDR3 nucleotide sequence: TGTGCCAGCAGCCTGACAGGGATTAATGAAAAACTGTTTTTT. This codes for CASSLTGINEKLFF.

The chain employs TRBV18 and TRBJ2-2; TRBD1 agrees at 7 bases. The V gene end was trimmed by 10 bases and the J gene end by 1 base; junction bases not matched to a gene: 6. Germline CDR1 and CDR2: KGHSH and LQKENI. The CDR3 is 14 amino acids. The DNA of the CDR3 is TGTGCCATTACCGGGACAGAGAACACCGGGGAGCTGTTTTTT. Amino acids: CAITGTENTGELFF.

In nucleotides, the CDR3 is TGTGCCAGCAGTTCCAGGACTAGCGGGAGGGCTCGCAATGAGCAGTTCTTC. Its translation: CASSSRTSGRARNEQFF. The chain is built from TRBV27 and TRBJ2-1, with TRBD2 identical over 15 bases. Trimming took 4 bases from V and 6 from J; bases not matched to a gene: 7. This CDR3 has 17 residues. Germline lookup yields CDR1 MNHEY and CDR2 SMNVEV (reference sequence).

The rearrangement joins TRBV27 to TRBJ2-1; TRBD2 aligns across 8 bases. The CDR3 consists of 17 residues. Germline loops: CDR1 MNHEY, CDR2 SMNVEV (reference sequence). V lost 0 bases and J lost 0; bases outside the gene matches: 4. CDR3 coding DNA: TGTGCCAGCAGTTTATCAGCGGGAGAGATCTCCTACAATGAGCAGTTCTTC. Protein sequence: CASSLSAGEISYNEQFF.

CDR3 in amino acids: CASSYSRGSVYGYTF. The DNA for the CDR3 is TGTGCCAGCAGTTACTCTCGGGGTTCTGTCTATGGCTACACCTTC. The rearrangement joins TRBV6-5 to TRBJ1-2; D gene uncertain. In germline, CDR1 is MNHEY, CDR2 SVGAGI. Trimming removed 0 bases from V and 4 bases from J, with 12 bases in between. CDR3 length: 15 amino acids.

Of note for this clone: The sample has other DNA sequences that encode this CDR3 too. V gene TRBV5-1 combines with J gene TRBJ2-7, with TRBD1 matching over 10 bases. There are 15 residues in the CDR3. The junction had 4 bases not matched to a gene; V was cut back by 4 bases and J by 0 bases. Germline V CDR1 and CDR2: SGHRS, YFSETQ. In nucleotides, the CDR3 is TGCGCCAGCAGCATACGACAGGGGGCCTCCTACGAGCAGTACTTC. Its protein is CASSIRQGASYEQYF. The whole variable domain, filled in from reference TRBV5-1 and TRBJ2-7, reads KAGVTQTPRYLIKTRGQQVTLSCSPISGHRSVSWYQQTPGQGLQFLFEYFSETQRNKGNFPGRFSGRQFSNSRSEMNVSTLELGDSALYLCASSIRQGASYEQYFGPGTRLTVT.

The chain links TRBV28 to TRBJ1-2; no clear D gene. CDR3 length equals 13 residues. Trimming took off 4 bases at V and 14 bases at J, with 20 bases between the two ends. CDR1 is MDHEN, CDR2 SYDVKM, per germline. In DNA, the CDR3 is TGTGCCAGCAGTTCCCTTTATATCCCCGCCGGGACCTTC. Translated, it gives CASSSLYIPAGTF.

In this sample, this clone turned up a few times. The sample has other DNA sequences that encode this CDR3 too. This chain links TRBV27 with TRBJ2-7, with no clear D. CDR3 size: 13 residues. Trimming shortened V by 0 bases and J by 0 bases, and 3 bases separated the two germline ends. CDR1 is MNHEY, CDR2 SMNVEV, per germline (reference sequence). CDR3 coding DNA: TGTGCCAGCAGTTTATCGGTCTCCTACGAGCAGTACTTC. It translates to CASSLSVSYEQYF.

This clone was seen only once. V gene TRBV6-5 combines with J gene TRBJ2-1, with D maybe TRBD2 (5 bases). Trimming stripped 6 bases from V and 9 bases from J, with 21 bases between. Germline values: CDR1 MNHEY, CDR2 SVGAGI. The CDR3 extends over 15 amino acids. The CDR3 nucleotides are TGTGCCAGCAGCCACTATAAAGGACTGCTCAGTGAGCAGTTCTTC. It is translated as CASSHYKGLLSEQFF.